This section outlines one T cell receptor (beta chain) sequence together with its context. The data derive from a study of blood T cell repertoires in COVID-19. Across the study: Acute and convalescent COVID-19 specimens originated in the United States, Italy and Spain.

This CDR3 comprises 18 residues. From germline, CDR1 is MDHEN and CDR2 SYDVKM. With V trimmed by 4 bases and J by 3 bases, 8 bases remained unmatched. Original handling: Amplification from reference gene primers served as the basis for estimated nucleated cell counts. Profiling relied on immunoSEQ multiplex PCR, and the TCRdb table lists in-frame clones only, not all of them. V, J and clone size derive from that table, while D and trimming were established from the DNA sequence. This table holds under 200,000 clones, under 80% found once. This TCR came from a man aged 65 to 79 with acute or convalescent COVID-19. The chain recombines TRBV28 with TRBJ2-2, with 13 bases lining up with TRBD2. Sample: peripheral blood. The CDR3 here is CASSSYAGLAGDTGELFF. The CDR3 DNA sequence: TGTGCCAGCAGTTCATATGCCGGACTAGCGGGAGACACCGGGGAGCTGTTTTTT.